This T cell receptor (beta chain) was captured in a study of blood T cell repertoires in COVID-19. Overall study: From T cells, B-cell-depleted T cells, or PBMCs came the material, which was cDNA or gDNA.

TCRdb keeps only in-frame clones here, not all; method: immunoSEQ multiplex PCR. The data show about 64,000 clones, 75% to 85% seen once. This TCR came from a woman aged 55-70 years with acute or convalescent COVID-19. Material for sequencing was peripheral blood.

DNA for the CDR3: TGTGCCAGCAAAACACAGACAGGGAACACTGAAGCTTTCTTT. Its translation: CASKTQTGNTEAFF. The rearrangement joins TRBV6-5 to TRBJ1-1; perhaps TRBD1 as D (6 bases). CDR1 and CDR2 from the germline V gene are MNHEY and SVGAGI. The V gene lost 7 bases and the J gene lost 1 base, with 13 bases spanning the gap. This CDR3 spans 14 amino acids.